This TCR beta chain was found in a study of T cell repertoires in cytomegalovirus infection. About the study: Recently identified HLA-C-restricted CMV epitopes and well-studied HLA-B-restricted CMV epitopes were used by the study. Shared public TCR beta signatures pointed to both CMV infection and a matching HLA type.

CDR1 SGHKS and CDR2 YYEKEE come from the germline V gene (reference sequence). V shed 4 bases and J shed 4 bases, with 17 bases lying between them. The CDR3 runs to 16 residues. Using its own MiXCR run on the reads, TCRdb lists one record per CDR3 protein. The sample records about 920,000 distinct CDR3 sequences, 31% being singletons. On this clonotype itself: Its antigen is not identified.

The source material was cultured CD8+ T cells from PBMCs, sampled from culture after CMV antigen stimulation. The chain employs TRBV5-5 and TRBJ2-2; a weak D match, TRBD2 (7 bases). The receptor was derived from a human donor in good health (CMV status not recorded). Some clones in this sample may be carry-over from other donors' samples. The CDR3 DNA follows: TGTGCCAGCAGCCCAAAGTGGGGGGGCGGCACCGGGGAGCTGTTTTTT. As protein: CASSPKWGGGTGELFF.